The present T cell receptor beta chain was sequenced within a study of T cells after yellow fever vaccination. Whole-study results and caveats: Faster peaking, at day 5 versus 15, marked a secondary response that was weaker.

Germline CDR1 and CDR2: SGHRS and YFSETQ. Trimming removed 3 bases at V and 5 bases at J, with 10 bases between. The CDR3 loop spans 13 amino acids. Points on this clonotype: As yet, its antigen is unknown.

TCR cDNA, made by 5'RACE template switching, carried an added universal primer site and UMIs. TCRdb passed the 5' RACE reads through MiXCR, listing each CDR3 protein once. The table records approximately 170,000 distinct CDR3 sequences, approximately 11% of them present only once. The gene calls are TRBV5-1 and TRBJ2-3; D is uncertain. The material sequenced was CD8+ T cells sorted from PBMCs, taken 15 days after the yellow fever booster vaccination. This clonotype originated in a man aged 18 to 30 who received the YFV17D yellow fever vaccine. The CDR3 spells CASSWTKQDTQYF. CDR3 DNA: TGCGCCAGCAGCTGGACCAAACAAGATACGCAGTATTTT.